A selection of T cell receptor beta chains follows, all from one sample in a study of cytomegalovirus exposure and HLA in healthy donors. Libraries were prepared by immunoSEQ multiplex PCR; TCRdb keeps only in-frame clonotypes and omits some of them. The repertoire holds 140,000 to 150,000 clones, with around 78% as singletons. Sequences were obtained from PBMCs. The receptors come from a woman between 18 and 29 years old in good health and CMV-seronegative. Each CDR3 is given with its conserved first and last residue. A D gene is named only where the DNA matches it firmly. Some rows have no size entry. The others give once, few or many, or a class for an expanded clone.

size | J | D | V | CDR3
few | TRBJ1-3 | NA | TRBV7-8 | CASSRRENSGNTIYF
few | TRBJ2-7 | TRBD2 | TRBV5-4 | CASSQTSEFYEQYF
NA | TRBJ1-6 | TRBD1 | TRBV28 | CASSLQDRWGSPLHF
NA | TRBJ2-1 | TRBD2 | TRBV4-1 | CASSLGGSGAGNEQFF
NA | NA | NA | TRBV4-3 | CASSQGPSAAYEQYF
NA | TRBJ2-7 | NA | TRBV7-9 | CASSLATGNEQYF
NA | TRBJ2-2 | NA | TRBV4-3 | CASSQDRSRHRTGELFF
NA | TRBJ2-1 | NA | TRBV7-9 | CASSLGGEQFF
once | TRBJ2-2 | TRBD2 | TRBV5-1 | CASSLVTSGNTGELFF
NA | TRBJ1-4 | NA | TRBV5-5 | CASSFRGVGTNEKLFF
NA | TRBJ2-1 | NA | TRBV4-1 | CASSLMSSYNEQFF
NA | TRBJ1-1 | TRBD1 | TRBV5-1 | CASAGTGITRNTEAFF
once | TRBJ2-2 | TRBD1 | TRBV11-3 | CASSLTGTGGYTGELFF
NA | TRBJ1-3 | TRBD1 | TRBV5-6 | CASSLITLGQYSGNTIYF
NA | TRBJ1-2 | TRBD1 | TRBV15 | CATSRDRTGNNYGYTF
few | TRBJ1-2 | NA | TRBV9 | CASSGSGYTF
NA | TRBJ1-1 | NA | TRBV14 | CASSQGVAGATEAFF